The 11 T cell receptor beta chains presented below share a single source sample, sequenced in a study of vaccination effects on CD4 cells after COVID-19. Generated by immunoSEQ multiplex PCR, the TCRdb table keeps only in-frame clones and is missing some. Counted here are some 11,000 clones, 65% to 75% occurring once; the ten biggest clones make up 8.5% to 10%. Viral peptide pools were used in the ViraFEST assay to expand antigen-specific CD4+ T cells, and sequencing came afterward. Subsequent to 10 days of culture, CD4+ T cells were isolated. Vaccine administered to participants consisted of two doses of either BNT162b2 or mRNA-1273. No antigen has been assigned to these receptors. Source: CD4+ T cells from PBMCs cultured with SARS-CoV-2 spike peptides, taken after COVID-19 vaccination. All receptors derive from a human donor who received a COVID-19 vaccine.

The CDR3 here is CASSLTGSEKLFF. The CDR3 DNA reads as TGCGCCAGCAGCCTCACAGGGAGCGAAAAACTGTTTTTT. The chain has TRBV4-1 and TRBJ1-4, with D maybe TRBD1 (6 bases). CDR1 is MGHRA, CDR2 YSYEKL, per germline. The CDR3 loop spans 13 amino acids. Trimming stripped 4 bases from V and 8 bases from J, with 11 bases between.

V is TRBV4-2 and J is TRBJ2-1; D is possibly TRBD2 (5 bases). V was trimmed by 3 bases and J by 7 bases, leaving 16 bases between them. The CDR3 sequence is 15 residues long. Germline values: CDR1 LGHNA, CDR2 YNFKEQ. The CDR3 is CASSHLERSRNEQFF. The CDR3 DNA is TGTGCCAGCAGCCATCTGGAGCGGTCTAGAAATGAGCAGTTCTTC.

This sequence joins TRBV2 and TRBJ1-5, with 8 bases that match TRBD1. CDR1 is SNHLY and CDR2 is FYNNEI in the germline V gene. The junction had 8 bases not matched to a gene; V was cut back by 1 base and J by 6 bases. The CDR3 runs to 16 residues. This CDR3 is CASSEGLGTGTQPQHF. Written as DNA, the CDR3 is TGTGCCAGCAGTGAAGGCCTAGGGACAGGAACTCAGCCCCAGCATTTT.

This clone was found once. V usage is TRBV7-2 and J usage is TRBJ2-6; no clear D gene. There are 16 residues in the CDR3. CDR1 and CDR2 from the germline V gene are SGHTA and FQGNSA. Trimming removed 5 bases at V and 4 bases at J, with 15 bases between. In nucleotides, the CDR3 is TGTGCCAGCAGCCCCCCCTGGGCAGGCGGGGCCAACGTCCTGACTTTC. Amino acids: CASSPPWAGGANVLTF.

The chain links TRBV18 to TRBJ2-5, with 10 positions matching TRBD1. Germline CDR1 reads KGHSH; CDR2 reads LQKENI. The CDR3 has 15 amino acids. V shed 6 bases, J shed 4 bases, and the junction held 8 bases outside the gene matches. In DNA form, the CDR3 reads TGTGCCAGCTCCCTAGACAGGGGGCGAATAGAGACCCAGTACTTC. Protein product: CASSLDRGRIETQYF. The whole variable domain, filled in from reference TRBV18 and TRBJ2-5, reads NAGVMQNPRHLVRRRGQEARLRCSPMKGHSHVYWYRQLPEEGLKFMVYLQKENIIDESGMPKERFSAEFPKEGPSILRIQQVVRGDSAAYFCASSLDRGRIETQYFGPGTRLLVL.

The CDR3 coding sequence is TGCGCCAGCAGCTTAACCCTGACTACGGCGGGAGAGGATGAGCAGTTCTTC. It codes for CASSLTLTTAGEDEQFF. The chain links TRBV5-1 to TRBJ2-1; TRBD2 agrees at 7 bases. The CDR3 covers 17 residues. V gave up 2 bases and J gave up 8 bases; unmatched junction bases: 16. The germline CDR1 and CDR2 sequences are SGHRS and YFSETQ.

This clone came up a few times. The chain couples TRBV11-3 to TRBJ1-3; the match to TRBD1 covers 7 bases. V lost 6 bases, J lost 0 bases, and 14 bases stayed unmatched. The CDR3 loop spans 18 amino acids. CDR1 is SGHNT and CDR2 is YENEEA in the germline V gene. The CDR3 sequence: CASRRVVGGGLSGNTIYF. As DNA, the CDR3 is TGTGCCAGCAGACGGGTTGTCGGAGGGGGCCTCTCTGGAAACACCATATATTTT.

This clone has just one count. The genes are TRBV5-4 and TRBJ2-4; a possible D gene is TRBD1 (6 bases). Trimming took off 4 bases at V and 5 bases at J, with 13 bases between the two ends. The germline CDR1 and CDR2 sequences are SGHNT and YYREEE (reference sequence). The CDR3 is 14 residues long. The DNA of the CDR3 is TGTGCCAGCAGCCGGATCGAGGGGGAAAACATTCAGTACTTC. Its translation: CASSRIEGENIQYF.

The chain recombines TRBV6-5 with TRBJ2-3; D possibly corresponds to TRBD2 (6 bases). There are 13 residues in the CDR3. V was pared by 8 bases and J by 2 bases, with 11 bases between. Germline lookup yields CDR1 MNHEY and CDR2 SVGAGI. The CDR3 DNA reads TGTGCCAGCCAAGCGGGTCCCACAGATACGCAGTATTTT. Its protein is CASQAGPTDTQYF.

The rearrangement uses TRBV4-2 and TRBJ1-2; 10 bases are shared with TRBD1. Germline loops: CDR1 LGHNA, CDR2 YNFKEQ. J gave up 4 bases and V 0 bases, and 8 bases lay outside the gene matches. This CDR3 comprises 17 residues. The CDR3 nucleotides read TGTGCCAGCAGCCAAGATTCCTCGGGACAGGGGTTCTATGGCTACACCTTC. Amino acids: CASSQDSSGQGFYGYTF.

The rearrangement joins TRBV19 to TRBJ1-2; 7 bases agree with TRBD1. This CDR3 region has 14 residues. Germline-derived CDR1 and CDR2 are LNHDA and SQIVND (reference sequence). With V trimmed by 5 bases and J by 3 bases, 6 bases remained unmatched. CDR3 bases: TGTGCCAGTAGTGCCTACACAGGGGACTATGGCTACACCTTC. Its protein is CASSAYTGDYGYTF. The whole variable domain, remainder taken from reference TRBV19 and TRBJ1-2, is DGGITQSPKYLFRKEGQNVTLSCEQNLNHDAMYWYRQDPGQGLRLIYYSQIVNDFQKGDIAEGYSVSREKKESFPLTVTSAQKNPTAFYLCASSAYTGDYGYTFGSGTRLTVV.